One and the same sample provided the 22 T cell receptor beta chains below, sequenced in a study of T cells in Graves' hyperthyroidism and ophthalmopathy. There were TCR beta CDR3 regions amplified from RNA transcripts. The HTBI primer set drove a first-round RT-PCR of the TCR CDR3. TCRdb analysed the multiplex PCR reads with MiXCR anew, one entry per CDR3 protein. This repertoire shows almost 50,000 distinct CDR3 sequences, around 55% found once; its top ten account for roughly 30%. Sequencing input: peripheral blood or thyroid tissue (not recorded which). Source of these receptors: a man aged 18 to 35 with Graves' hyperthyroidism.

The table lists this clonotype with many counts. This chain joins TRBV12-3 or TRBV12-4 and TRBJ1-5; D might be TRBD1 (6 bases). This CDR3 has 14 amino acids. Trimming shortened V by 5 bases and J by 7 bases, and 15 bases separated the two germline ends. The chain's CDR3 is CASSRRGYGQPQHF. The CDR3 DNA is TGTGCCAGCAGTCGTAGGGGGTACGGGCAGCCCCAGCATTTT.

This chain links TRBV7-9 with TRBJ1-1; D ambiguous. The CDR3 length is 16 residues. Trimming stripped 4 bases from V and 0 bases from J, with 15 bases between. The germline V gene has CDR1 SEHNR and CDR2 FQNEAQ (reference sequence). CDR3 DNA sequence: TGTGCCAGCAGCTCATCCCGAAGACCCATGAACACTGAAGCTTTCTTT. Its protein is CASSSSRRPMNTEAFF.

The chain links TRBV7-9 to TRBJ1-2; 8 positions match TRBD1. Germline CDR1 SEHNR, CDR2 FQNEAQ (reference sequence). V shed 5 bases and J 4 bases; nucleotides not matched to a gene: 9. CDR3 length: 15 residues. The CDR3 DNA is TGTGCCAGCAGCGATCCGGGACAGGAAGTCTATGGCTACACCTTC. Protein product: CASSDPGQEVYGYTF.

In DNA form, the CDR3 reads TGCAGTGCCCCTAGACTAGCGGGAGAGACCCAGTACTTC. It yields the protein CSAPRLAGETQYF. The rearrangement uses TRBV20-1 and TRBJ2-5; TRBD2 matches 10 bases. CDR3 length: 13 amino acids. Per germline, CDR1 DFQATT and CDR2 SNEGSKA (reference sequence). V shed 6 bases, J shed 4 bases, and the junction held 5 bases outside the gene matches.

As DNA, the CDR3 is TGTGCCAGCAGTTTCCTGGACGGACCCTGTGGCTACACCTTC. Encoded protein: CASSFLDGPCGYTF. This chain joins TRBV12-3 or TRBV12-4 and TRBJ1-2; D is unclear. CDR3 size: 14 residues. V was trimmed by 3 bases and J by 7 bases, leaving 15 bases between them.

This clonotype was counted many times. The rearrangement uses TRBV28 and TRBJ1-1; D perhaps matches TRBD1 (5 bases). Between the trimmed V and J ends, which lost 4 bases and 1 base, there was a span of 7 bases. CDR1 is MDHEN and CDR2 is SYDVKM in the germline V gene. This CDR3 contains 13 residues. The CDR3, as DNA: TGTGCCAGCAGTTCAGGGTGGAACACTGAAGCTTTCTTT. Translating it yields CASSSGWNTEAFF.

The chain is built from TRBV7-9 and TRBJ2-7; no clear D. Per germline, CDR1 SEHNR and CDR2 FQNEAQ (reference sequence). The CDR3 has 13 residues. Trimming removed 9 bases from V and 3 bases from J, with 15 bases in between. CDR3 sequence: CASSLRPSYEQYF. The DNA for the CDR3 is TGTGCCAGTAGCCTCCGCCCAAGCTACGAGCAGTACTTC.

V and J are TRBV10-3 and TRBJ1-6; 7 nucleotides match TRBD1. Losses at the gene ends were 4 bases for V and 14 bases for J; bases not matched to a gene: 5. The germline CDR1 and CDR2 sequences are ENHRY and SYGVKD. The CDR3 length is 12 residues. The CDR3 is CAISATGMTLHF. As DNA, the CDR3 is TGTGCCATCAGTGCGACAGGGATGACCCTCCACTTT.

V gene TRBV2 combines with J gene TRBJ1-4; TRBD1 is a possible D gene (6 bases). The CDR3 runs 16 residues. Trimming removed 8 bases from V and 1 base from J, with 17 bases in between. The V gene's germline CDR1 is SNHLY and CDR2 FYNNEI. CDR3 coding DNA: TGTGCCAGCGCCAGGACAGACGCGGGAACTAATGAAAAACTGTTTTTT. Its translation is CASARTDAGTNEKLFF.

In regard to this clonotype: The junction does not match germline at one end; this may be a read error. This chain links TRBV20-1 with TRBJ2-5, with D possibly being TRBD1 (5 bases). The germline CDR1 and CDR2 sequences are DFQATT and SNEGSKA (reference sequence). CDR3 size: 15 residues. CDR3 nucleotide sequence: TGCGGTGCTAGAATGACAGCCTACTTCCAAGAGGCCCAGTACTTC. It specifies CGARMTAYFQEAQYF.

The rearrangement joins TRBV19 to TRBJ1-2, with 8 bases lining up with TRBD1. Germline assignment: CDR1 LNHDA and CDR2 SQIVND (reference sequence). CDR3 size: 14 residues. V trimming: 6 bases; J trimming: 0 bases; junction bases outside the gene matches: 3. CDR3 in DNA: TGTGCCAGTAGACGGACAGGGCCTAACTATGGCTACACCTTC. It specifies CASRRTGPNYGYTF.

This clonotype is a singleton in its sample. CDR3 coding DNA: TGTGCCAGCAGTTTAGCGTTCGATGGAACTGAAGCTTTCTTT. This translates into CASSLAFDGTEAFF. J is TRBJ1-1 and V is TRBV12-3 or TRBV12-4; D uncertain. The ends were cut back, 0 bases at V and 5 bases at J, with 10 bases in the middle. This CDR3 comprises 14 residues.

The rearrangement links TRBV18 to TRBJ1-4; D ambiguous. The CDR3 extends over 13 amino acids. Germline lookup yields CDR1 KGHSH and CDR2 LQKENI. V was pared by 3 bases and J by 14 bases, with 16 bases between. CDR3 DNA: TGTGCCAGCTCACCGGACCCAGCCCGCGAGCTGTTTTTT. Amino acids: CASSPDPARELFF.

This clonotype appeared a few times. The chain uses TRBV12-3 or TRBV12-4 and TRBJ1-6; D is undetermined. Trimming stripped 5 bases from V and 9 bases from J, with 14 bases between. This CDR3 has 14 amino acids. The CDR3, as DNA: TGTGCCAGCAGTGGCCGCTGGGTATCTTCACCCCTCCACTTT. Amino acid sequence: CASSGRWVSSPLHF.

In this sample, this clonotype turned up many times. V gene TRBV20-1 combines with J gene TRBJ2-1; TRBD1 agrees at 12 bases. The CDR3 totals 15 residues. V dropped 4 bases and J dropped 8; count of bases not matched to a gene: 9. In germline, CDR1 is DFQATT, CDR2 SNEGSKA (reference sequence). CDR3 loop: CSAINRDRGLYEQFF. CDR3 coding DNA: TGCAGTGCTATAAACCGGGACAGGGGGCTTTATGAGCAGTTCTTC.

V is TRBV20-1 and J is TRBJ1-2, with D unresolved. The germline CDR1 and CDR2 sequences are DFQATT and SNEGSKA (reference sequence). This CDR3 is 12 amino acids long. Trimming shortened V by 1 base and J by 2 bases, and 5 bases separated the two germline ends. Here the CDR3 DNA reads TGCAGTGCTAGAGGGCCGAACTATGGCTACACCTTC. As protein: CSARGPNYGYTF.

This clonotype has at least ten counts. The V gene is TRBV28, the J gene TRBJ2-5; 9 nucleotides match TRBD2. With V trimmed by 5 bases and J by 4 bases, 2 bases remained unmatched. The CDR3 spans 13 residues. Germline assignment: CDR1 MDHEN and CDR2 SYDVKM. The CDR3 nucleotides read TGTGCCAGCAGTGTTAGCGGGAGAGAGACCCAGTACTTC. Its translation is CASSVSGRETQYF.

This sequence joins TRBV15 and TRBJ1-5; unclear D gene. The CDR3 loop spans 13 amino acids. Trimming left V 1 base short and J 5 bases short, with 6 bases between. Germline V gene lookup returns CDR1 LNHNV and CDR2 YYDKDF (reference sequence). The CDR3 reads CATSRGVDQPQHF. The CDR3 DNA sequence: TGTGCCACCAGCAGAGGGGTGGATCAGCCCCAGCATTTT.

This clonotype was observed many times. The CDR3, as DNA: TGTGCCAGCAGTTACAAACCGGGGCAGCCCGAATTTTTT. Translation: CASSYKPGQPEFF. This chain uses TRBV6-6 with TRBJ1-4; perhaps TRBD1 as D (5 bases). Germline CDR1 and CDR2: MNHNY and SVGAGI (reference sequence). The CDR3 has 13 residues. V lost 2 bases, J lost 17 bases, and 18 bases lay in between.

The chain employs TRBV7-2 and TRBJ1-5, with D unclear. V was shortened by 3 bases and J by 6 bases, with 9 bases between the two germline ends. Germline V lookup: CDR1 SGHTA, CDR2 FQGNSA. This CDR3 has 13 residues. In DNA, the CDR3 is TGTGCCAGCAGCTTGTGGGAAGGTCAGCCCCAGCATTTT. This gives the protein CASSLWEGQPQHF.

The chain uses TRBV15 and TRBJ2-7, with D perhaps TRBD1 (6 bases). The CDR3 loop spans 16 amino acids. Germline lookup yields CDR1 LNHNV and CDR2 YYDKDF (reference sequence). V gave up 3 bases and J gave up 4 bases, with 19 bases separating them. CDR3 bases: TGTGCCACCAGCAGGACCAGACAGGCTCCACGGTACGAGCAGTACTTC. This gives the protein CATSRTRQAPRYEQYF.

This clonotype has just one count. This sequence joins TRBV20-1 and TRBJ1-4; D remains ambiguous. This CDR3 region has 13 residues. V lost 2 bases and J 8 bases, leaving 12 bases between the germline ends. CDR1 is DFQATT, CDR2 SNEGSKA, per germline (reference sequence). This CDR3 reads CSARKGIEEKLFF. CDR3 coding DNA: TGCAGTGCTAGAAAAGGGATAGAGGAAAAACTGTTTTTT.